This is a list of T cell receptor beta chains from one sample in a study of technical replicates of blood from a few donors. Data came from immunoSEQ multiplex PCR; TCRdb stores just in-frame clones and leaves some out. Of roughly 80,000 clones detected, about 92% appear once; the ten largest clones hold 0.35% to 0.5%. What was sequenced was T cells isolated from PBMCs. These receptors originate from a human donor in good health. Each CDR3 is given with its conserved first and last residue. D genes are given only for firm matches. Clone sizes are given selectively: once, few, many, or a class where the clone is expanded.

v_gene	j_gene	abundance	d_gene	CDR3aa	CDR3nt
TRBV7-9	TRBJ1-1	NA	TRBD1	CASSEDRAVTEAFF	TGTGCCAGCAGCGAAGACAGGGCTGTCACTGAAGCTTTCTTT
TRBV20-1	TRBJ2-1	NA	TRBD1	CSASTGTDRFF	TGCAGTGCTAGTACCGGGACAGATAGGTTCTTC
TRBV5-1	TRBJ2-3	NA	TRBD2	CASSSGAGGPDTQYF	TGCGCCAGCAGCTCGGGAGCGGGAGGGCCAGATACGCAGTATTTT
TRBV7-9	TRBJ2-7	NA	NA	CASSFVKEDSYEQYF	TGTGCCAGCAGCTTCGTCAAAGAAGACAGCTACGAGCAGTACTTC
TRBV27	TRBJ2-2	NA	NA	CASSFFQGNTGELFF	TGTGCCAGCAGTTTCTTTCAGGGGAACACCGGGGAGCTGTTTTTT
TRBV7-9	TRBJ2-3	NA	NA	CASSGQADTQYF	TGTGCCAGCAGTGGGCAGGCAGATACGCAGTATTTT
TRBV5-1	TRBJ1-4	NA	TRBD1	CASSWRGPSEKLFF	TGCGCCAGCAGCTGGAGGGGGCCGAGCGAAAAACTGTTTTTT
TRBV6-6	TRBJ1-5	NA	TRBD1	CASSYKGAINQPQHF	TGTGCCAGCAGTTATAAGGGGGCTATCAATCAGCCCCAGCATTTT
TRBV12-5	TRBJ1-2	NA	NA	CASGLLQWTFLF	TGTGCTAGTGGTTTGCTTCAATGGACATTCCTCTTC
TRBV4-2	TRBJ2-5	once	TRBD1	CASSPSTGRETQYF	TGTGCCAGCAGCCCGTCGACAGGGCGGGAGACCCAGTACTTC
TRBV19	TRBJ2-3	once	NA	CASSILPGASTDTQYF	TGTGCCAGTAGTATCTTACCAGGGGCTAGCACAGATACGCAGTATTTT
TRBV5-4	TRBJ2-7	NA	TRBD2	CASSPEGLAQPRDPYEQYF	TGTGCCAGCAGCCCTGAGGGACTAGCGCAACCGAGGGATCCCTACGAGCAGTACTTC
TRBV5-1	TRBJ2-3	NA	NA	CASSPTFSGFTQADTQYF	TGCGCCAGCAGCCCTACCTTTAGCGGTTTTACCCAGGCAGATACGCAGTATTTT
TRBV4-3	TRBJ2-1	few	TRBD1	CASSHQTGVDEQFF	TGCGCCAGCAGCCACCAGACAGGGGTCGATGAGCAGTTCTTC
TRBV29-1	TRBJ1-1	NA	NA	CSVPAEIGTEAFF	TGCAGCGTTCCTGCCGAAATCGGCACTGAAGCTTTCTTT
TRBV9	TRBJ1-1	NA	NA	CASSVRVGAFF	TGTGCCAGCAGCGTCAGGGTAGGAGCTTTCTTT
TRBV2	TRBJ2-7	NA	NA	CASSVGDFGDEQYF	TGTGCCAGCAGTGTTGGGGACTTTGGTGACGAGCAGTACTTC
TRBV7-3	TRBJ2-7	NA	NA	CASSFSRESEQYF	TGTGCCAGCAGCTTTAGCCGGGAGAGCGAGCAGTACTTC
TRBV10-3	TRBJ1-1	NA	TRBD1	CAIHRDRNTEAFF	TGTGCCATACATAGGGACAGGAACACTGAAGCTTTCTTT
TRBV4-2	TRBJ2-5	NA	TRBD1	CASSQYPGQGTETQYF	TGTGCCAGCAGCCAATATCCGGGACAGGGTACAGAGACCCAGTACTTC
TRBV6-1	TRBJ2-7	NA	TRBD1	CASSSTGVGYEQYF	TGTGCCAGCAGTTCGACAGGGGTTGGCTACGAGCAGTACTTC
TRBV6-5	TRBJ2-7	NA	TRBD1	CASTTGMGEQYF	TGTGCCAGCACGACAGGGATGGGGGAGCAGTACTTC
TRBV19	TRBJ2-7	NA	TRBD2	CASMVLAEDYPTEQYF	TGTGCCAGTATGGTGCTAGCGGAGGATTACCCTACGGAGCAGTACTTC
TRBV7-3	TRBJ2-7	NA	TRBD2	CASSLRSTSGRTHEQYF	TGTGCCAGCAGCTTAAGGTCCACTAGCGGGAGAACCCACGAGCAGTACTTC
TRBV30	TRBJ2-7	NA	NA	CAWSVSAGYEQYF	TGTGCCTGGAGTGTCTCGGCAGGCTACGAGCAGTACTTC
TRBV11-2	TRBJ1-2	NA	NA	CASSRNTGNYGYTF	TGTGCCAGCAGCAGAAATACAGGGAACTATGGCTACACCTTC
TRBV4-2	TRBJ2-1	NA	TRBD2	CASSQDGAGRGTSMVF	TGTGCCAGCAGCCAAGATGGGGCAGGGCGGGGGACTAGTATGGTCTTC
TRBV18	TRBJ2-7	NA	NA	CASSPPGTSYGEQYF	TGTGCCAGCTCACCACCCGGGACTTCCTATGGCGAGCAGTACTTC
TRBV11-2	TRBJ2-7	NA	NA	CASGPQAGESYEQYF	TGTGCCAGCGGACCCCAAGCGGGCGAGAGTTACGAGCAGTACTTC
TRBV27	TRBJ1-2	NA	TRBD1	CASSLYWQGAKLPGGYTF	TGTGCCAGCAGTTTATATTGGCAGGGGGCGAAATTGCCAGGTGGCTACACCTTC
TRBV19	TRBJ1-5	NA	NA	CASSQTGFNQPQHF	TGTGCCAGTAGCCAGACAGGTTTTAATCAGCCCCAGCATTTT
TRBV19	TRBJ1-1	NA	TRBD1	CASSSKGAGGSIAEAFF	TGTGCCAGTAGTAGTAAAGGGGCAGGGGGATCGATCGCTGAAGCTTTCTTT
TRBV27	TRBJ2-1	NA	NA	CASSLARDEQFF	TGTGCCAGCAGTTTAGCCAGGGATGAGCAGTTCTTC
TRBV6-5	TRBJ2-7	NA	TRBD1	CASSGDSHSYEQYF	TGTGCCAGCAGCGGGGACAGCCACTCCTACGAGCAGTACTTC
TRBV4-2	TRBJ1-1	few	NA	CASSPRVVEEAFF	TGTGCCAGCAGCCCCAGGGTAGTCGAGGAAGCTTTCTTT
TRBV7-8	TRBJ1-2	NA	TRBD1	CASSLDRERLSNYGYTF	TGTGCCAGCAGCTTGGACAGGGAGAGGCTCTCTAACTATGGCTACACCTTC
TRBV5-3	TRBJ2-1	NA	NA	CARSLALVGGNEQFF	TGTGCCAGAAGCTTGGCTCTAGTTGGCGGCAATGAGCAGTTCTTC
TRBV18	TRBJ2-6	NA	NA	CASSRDSGANVLTF	TGTGCCAGCTCTCGGGACTCTGGGGCCAACGTCCTGACTTTC
TRBV7-6	TRBJ1-2	NA	TRBD1	CASSLGFRGSGYTF	TGTGCCAGCAGCTTAGGTTTCAGGGGGAGTGGCTACACCTTC
TRBV5-1	TRBJ1-4	NA	TRBD1	CASSSGQVTNEKLFF	TGCGCCAGCAGCTCAGGACAGGTGACTAATGAAAAACTGTTTTTT
TRBV19	TRBJ1-2	NA	TRBD1	CASSAGTDYYGYTF	TGTGCCAGTAGCGCCGGGACAGATTATTATGGCTACACCTTC
TRBV4-1	TRBJ2-5	NA	TRBD2	CASSHSGSLETQYF	TGCGCCAGCAGCCATAGCGGGAGCTTGGAGACCCAGTACTTC
TRBV29-1	TRBJ2-1	once	NA	CSIRAGSYNEQFF	TGCAGCATAAGGGCGGGGTCCTACAATGAGCAGTTCTTC
TRBV10-3	TRBJ1-1	NA	NA	CAISDRTKNTEAFF	TGTGCCATCAGTGATCGGACAAAGAACACTGAAGCTTTCTTT
TRBV7-3	TRBJ2-3	NA	NA	CASSLERVDTQYF	TGTGCCAGCAGCTTAGAACGGGTGGATACGCAGTATTTT
TRBV14	TRBJ1-1	few	NA	CASSLVRGEAFF	TGTGCCAGCAGCTTAGTCCGGGGTGAAGCTTTCTTT
TRBV19	TRBJ2-1	NA	TRBD2	CASRGDYAFNEQFF	TGTGCCAGTAGGGGGGACTATGCATTTAATGAGCAGTTCTTC
TRBV28	TRBJ1-4	NA	TRBD1	CASVSRGQRANEKLFF	TGTGCCAGCGTCTCCAGGGGGCAAAGGGCTAATGAAAAACTGTTTTTT
TRBV6-1	TRBJ2-7	once	TRBD2	CASSDMGLANYEQYF	TGTGCCAGCAGTGATATGGGACTAGCGAATTACGAGCAGTACTTC
TRBV25-1	TRBJ2-7	NA	NA	CASSGSRGLPSYEQYF	TGTGCCAGCAGTGGAAGCAGGGGTCTACCATCCTACGAGCAGTACTTC
TRBV11-3	TRBJ2-1	NA	TRBD2	CASSLTAGADNEQFF	TGTGCCAGCAGCCTGACGGCGGGAGCTGACAATGAGCAGTTCTTC
TRBV19	TRBJ2-3	NA	NA	CASSIRVEETQYF	TGTGCCAGTAGTATCAGGGTAGAGGAAACGCAGTATTTT
TRBV4-3	TRBJ2-1	NA	NA	CASSQLVYASNEQFF	TGCGCCAGCAGCCAACTAGTGTATGCGAGTAATGAGCAGTTCTTC
TRBV11-2	TRBJ2-3	NA	NA	CASSLIASDTQYF	TGTGCCAGCAGCTTAATAGCGTCAGATACGCAGTATTTT
TRBV4-1	TRBJ2-7	NA	NA	CASSHLSGEYYEQYF	TGCGCCAGCAGCCATCTATCGGGGGAATACTACGAGCAGTACTTC
TRBV7-9	TRBJ2-1	once	NA	CASSPWTSTYNEQFF	TGTGCCAGCAGCCCTTGGACAAGTACCTACAATGAGCAGTTCTTC
TRBV6-5	TRBJ2-2	NA	TRBD1	CASRLTGGSGELFF	TGTGCCAGCAGATTAACAGGGGGCAGCGGGGAGCTGTTTTTT
TRBV19	TRBJ2-7	NA	TRBD2	CASSSSGLAGSYEQYF	TGTGCCAGTAGTTCCTCCGGACTAGCGGGCTCCTACGAGCAGTACTTC
TRBV11-2	TRBJ2-3	once	NA	CASSRKGQPTDTQYF	TGTGCCAGCAGCCGAAAGGGACAACCCACAGATACGCAGTATTTT